Listed below are T cell receptor beta chains from one sample, sequenced in a study of blood T cell repertoires in COVID-19. The repertoire was sequenced with immunoSEQ multiplex PCR; TCRdb's copy has only in-frame clones and lacks some. The data hold about 99,000 clones, with 87% observed a single time. The source material was peripheral blood. Receptors originate from a middle-aged man in a cohort sampled during active COVID-19. Each CDR3 is given with its conserved first and last residue. Fields, in order: clone size, J gene, CDR3 length, D gene, V gene, CDR3 protein, CDR3 DNA. The D gene is left open where the match is weak. Not every row has a clone size; where given, it reads once, few, many or a size class.

>NA|TRBJ1-3|15|TRBD1|TRBV6-5
CASSFNQGAGNTIYF
TGTGCCAGCAGTTTTAATCAGGGGGCTGGAAACACCATATATTTT
>NA|TRBJ2-5|14|TRBD1|TRBV10-2
CAASPGTGVGTQYF
TGCGCCGCCTCACCAGGGACAGGGGTGGGGACCCAGTACTTC
>NA|TRBJ1-2|15|TRBD1|TRBV6-2/TRBV6-3
CASSRRGTGSDGYTF
TGTGCCAGCAGCCGGAGGGGGACAGGGTCTGATGGCTACACCTTC
>NA|TRBJ1-5|16|NA|TRBV5-1
CASSLGGVFSNQPQHF
TGCGCCAGCAGCTTGGGCGGGGTTTTTAGCAATCAGCCCCAGCATTTT
>NA|TRBJ1-1|15|NA|TRBV6-5
CASSPRGGGGTEAFF
TGTGCCAGCAGTCCCCGGGGGGGCGGAGGCACTGAAGCTTTCTTT
>NA|TRBJ2-3|13|TRBD1|TRBV29-1
CSVQQGWGDTQYF
TGCAGCGTCCAACAGGGGTGGGGGGATACGCAGTATTTT
>NA|TRBJ2-1|15|TRBD1|TRBV7-6
CASSLGTGARDEQFF
TGTGCCAGCAGCTTAGGGACAGGGGCGCGGGATGAGCAGTTCTTC
>NA|TRBJ1-4|17|TRBD1|TRBV5-4
CASSGGQGETTNEKLFF
TGTGCCAGCAGCGGAGGACAGGGGGAGACAACTAATGAAAAACTGTTTTTT
>few|TRBJ1-5|16|NA|TRBV5-5
CASSLGTGPKNQPQHF
TGTGCCAGCAGCTTGGGTACTGGGCCTAAGAATCAGCCCCAGCATTTT
>NA|TRBJ1-5|16|TRBD1|TRBV19
CASSTSGQGDHQPQHF
TGTGCCAGTAGTACCTCGGGACAGGGAGACCATCAGCCCCAGCATTTT
>once|TRBJ2-3|12|NA|TRBV10-3
CATAGSTDTQYF
TGTGCCACCGCCGGGTCCACAGATACGCAGTATTTT
>few|TRBJ1-5|15|TRBD1|TRBV23-1
CASSETGYSNQPQHF
TGCGCCAGCAGTGAGACAGGGTATAGCAATCAGCCCCAGCATTTT
>NA|TRBJ1-2|15|NA|TRBV5-6
CASSLRLQGFYGYTF
TGTGCCAGCAGCTTGAGGTTGCAGGGGTTCTATGGCTACACCTTC
>NA|TRBJ2-2|14|NA|TRBV6-6
CASSYLELTGELFF
TGTGCCAGCAGTTACTTGGAGCTCACCGGGGAGCTGTTTTTT
>NA|TRBJ2-3|14|NA|TRBV5-4
CASSLGTQGYTQYF
TGTGCCAGCAGCTTGGGTACCCAGGGATATACGCAGTATTTT
>NA|TRBJ1-4|15|NA|TRBV7-8
CASSPEAGFNEKLFF
TGTGCCAGCAGCCCTGAGGCGGGGTTTAATGAAAAACTGTTTTTT
>once|TRBJ2-2|16|NA|TRBV2
CASSHEVSYPPGELFF
TGTGCCAGCAGCCACGAGGTTTCCTACCCTCCCGGGGAGCTGTTTTTT
>NA|TRBJ2-7|13|TRBD1|TRBV6-5
CASKGQGTYEQYF
TGTGCCAGCAAAGGACAGGGGACCTACGAGCAGTACTTC
>NA|TRBJ2-1|17|TRBD2|TRBV2
CASSTPSTSVSYNEQFF
TGTGCCAGCAGTACACCCTCCACTAGCGTCTCCTACAATGAGCAGTTCTTC
>NA|TRBJ1-3|15|NA|TRBV3-1/TRBV3-2
CASSSGTFTGNTIYF
TGTGCCAGCAGCTCCGGGACTTTCACTGGAAACACCATATATTTT
>NA|TRBJ1-2|13|TRBD1|TRBV12-3/TRBV12-4
CASSPTGIGGYTF
TGTGCCAGCAGCCCGACAGGGATCGGTGGCTACACCTTC
>once|TRBJ2-4|19|TRBD2|TRBV5-6
CASSPLAGGARLAKNIQYF
TGTGCCAGCAGCCCACTTGCCGGGGGGGCCCGACTAGCCAAAAACATTCAGTACTTC
>NA|TRBJ1-5|17|NA|TRBV11-3
CASSLDLSVCSNQPQHF
TGTGCCAGCAGCTTAGATCTTAGCGTTTGCAGCAATCAGCCCCAGCATTTT
>NA|TRBJ2-2|15|NA|TRBV7-9
CASSLMGANTGELFF
TGTGCCAGCAGCTTAATGGGCGCGAACACCGGGGAGCTGTTTTTT
>NA|TRBJ2-1|13|TRBD2|TRBV6-5
CATGLRAGYEQFF
TGTGCCACCGGATTAAGAGCGGGGTATGAGCAGTTCTTC
>NA|TRBJ1-2|12|NA|TRBV20-1
CSASGGGNGYTF
TGCAGTGCTAGTGGGGGGGGAAATGGCTACACCTTC
>NA|TRBJ2-3|15|TRBD1|TRBV11-2
CASSLNRGLTDTQYF
TGTGCCAGCAGCTTAAACAGGGGGCTTACAGATACGCAGTATTTT
>NA|TRBJ2-1|15|NA|TRBV6-4
CASSENGLIYNEQFF
TGTGCCAGCAGTGAGAATGGACTAATATACAATGAGCAGTTCTTC
>NA|TRBJ1-6|17|NA|TRBV28
CASSSRLQGRLNSPLHF
TGTGCCAGCAGTTCACGTCTACAGGGTAGGCTGAATTCACCCCTCCACTTT
>once|TRBJ1-5|13|NA|TRBV2
CASSSGVGQPQHF
TGTGCCAGCAGCTCAGGGGTGGGGCAGCCCCAGCATTTT
>NA|TRBJ2-3|16|TRBD2|TRBV5-1
CASSLGLAALADTQYF
TGCGCCAGCAGCTTGGGACTAGCGGCTCTAGCAGATACGCAGTATTTT
>NA|TRBJ1-1|14|TRBD1|TRBV11-2
CASRADRDVTEAFF
TGTGCCAGCAGAGCGGACAGGGACGTCACTGAAGCTTTCTTT
>NA|TRBJ1-1|15|NA|TRBV19
CASSIDEFRGSEAFF
TGTGCCAGTAGTATAGACGAGTTTCGGGGATCTGAAGCTTTCTTT
>NA|TRBJ1-2|14|NA|TRBV6-5
CASSSGGVPYGYTF
TGTGCCAGCAGCTCCGGAGGCGTGCCGTATGGCTACACCTTC
>NA|TRBJ1-4|13|NA|TRBV5-1
CASSLVGTEKLFF
TGCGCCAGCAGCTTGGTGGGGACAGAAAAACTGTTTTTT
>NA|TRBJ2-2|14|TRBD1|TRBV6-2/TRBV6-3
CASSSGRGSGELFF
TGTGCCAGCAGTTCGGGCAGGGGGTCGGGGGAGCTGTTTTTT
>NA|TRBJ2-3|12|NA|TRBV10-3
CAISLAADTQYF
TGTGCCATCAGTCTAGCAGCAGATACGCAGTATTTT
>NA|TRBJ2-5|13|TRBD2|TRBV5-1
CASSRGLGETQYF
TGCGCCAGCAGCCGAGGACTAGGCGAGACCCAGTACTTC
>NA|TRBJ1-1|15|TRBD1|TRBV6-5
CASSTPADRGVAPFF
TGTGCCAGCAGTACCCCCGCTGACAGGGGCGTAGCGCCTTTCTTT